This TCR beta chain is drawn from a study of OX40 agonist ivuxolimab in advanced cancers. The CDR3 has 19 residues. Assay used: immunoSEQ multiplex PCR; TCRdb lists only in-frame clones, some missing. The data show 50,000 to 75,000 clones, roughly four fifths seen once. The gene calls are TRBV21-1 and TRBJ2-7; TRBD2 was called by the table and not checked on the DNA. TRBV21-1 is given as a pseudogene. Here the sequenced sample was CD4+ or CD8+ T cells sorted from blood, taken in a trial of the OX40 agonist ivuxolimab. The sequence was obtained from an adult with an advanced solid tumor such as melanoma, head and neck, liver or kidney cancer. CDR3 sequence reads: CASSKTGLAGGPQTYEQYF. CDR3 in DNA: TGTGCCAGCAGCAAAACAGGACTAGCGGGAGGGCCCCAAACCTACGAGCAGTACTTC.